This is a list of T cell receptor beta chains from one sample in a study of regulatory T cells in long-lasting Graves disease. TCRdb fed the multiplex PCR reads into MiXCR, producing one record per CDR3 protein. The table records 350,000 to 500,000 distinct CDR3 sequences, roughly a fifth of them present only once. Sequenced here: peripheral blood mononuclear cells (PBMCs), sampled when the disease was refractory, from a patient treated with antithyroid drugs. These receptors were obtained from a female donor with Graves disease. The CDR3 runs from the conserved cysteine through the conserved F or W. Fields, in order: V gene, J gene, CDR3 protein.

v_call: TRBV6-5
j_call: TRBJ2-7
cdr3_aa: CASSYSRVMGHEQYF

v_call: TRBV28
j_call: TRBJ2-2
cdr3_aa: CASRLEYAGEPFF

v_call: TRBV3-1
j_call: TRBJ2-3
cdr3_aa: CASSQSRTSNADTQYF

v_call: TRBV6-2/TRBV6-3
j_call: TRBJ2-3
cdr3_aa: CASSYSGLNTDTQYF

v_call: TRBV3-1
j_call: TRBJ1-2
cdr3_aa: CASSQGGPDIQFGYTF

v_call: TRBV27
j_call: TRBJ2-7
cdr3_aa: CASSSQGGGYEQYF

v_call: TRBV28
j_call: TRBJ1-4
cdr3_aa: CASSRQTGGQQNEKLFF

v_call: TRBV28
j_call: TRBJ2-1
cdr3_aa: CASSFAGSPYNEQFF

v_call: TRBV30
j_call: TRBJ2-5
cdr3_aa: CAWSPLGQGLRETQYF

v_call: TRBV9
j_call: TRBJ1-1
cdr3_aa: CASSVEGQGSTEAFF

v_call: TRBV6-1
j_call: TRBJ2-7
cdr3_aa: CASSKLRGDQQLF

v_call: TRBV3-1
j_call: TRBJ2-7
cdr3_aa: CASRRRDRGEQCF

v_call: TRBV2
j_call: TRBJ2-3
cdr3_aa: CASSESDDTQYF

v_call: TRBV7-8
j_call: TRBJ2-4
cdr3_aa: CSSSGGLAKNIQYF

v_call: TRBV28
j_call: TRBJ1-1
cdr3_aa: CASSHGTGKKMNTEAFF

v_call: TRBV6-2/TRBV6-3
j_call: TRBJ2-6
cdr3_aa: CASSYSRGAGANVLTF

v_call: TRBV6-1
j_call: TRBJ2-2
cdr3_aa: CASTNQQGSTGELFF

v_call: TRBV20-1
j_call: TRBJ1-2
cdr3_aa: CSAIGATYGYTF

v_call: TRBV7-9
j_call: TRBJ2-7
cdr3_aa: CASSPRTVSYEQYF

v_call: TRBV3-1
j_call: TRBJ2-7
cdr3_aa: CASSPGRGNLYEQYF

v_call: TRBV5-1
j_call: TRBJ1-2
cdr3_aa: CASSLGRTGTGLGYTF

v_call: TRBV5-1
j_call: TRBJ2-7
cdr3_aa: CASSPRGSSAYEQYF

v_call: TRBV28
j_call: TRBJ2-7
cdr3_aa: CASRGGSAYEQYF

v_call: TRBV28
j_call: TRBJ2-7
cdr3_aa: CASREGGTLSSYEQYF

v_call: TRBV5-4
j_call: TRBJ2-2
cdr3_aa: CASSSTRGSNTGELFF

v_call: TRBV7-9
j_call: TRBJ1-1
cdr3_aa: CASSPGRMNTEAFF

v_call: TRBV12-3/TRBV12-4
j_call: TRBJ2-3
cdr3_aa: CASSTDGPDTQYF

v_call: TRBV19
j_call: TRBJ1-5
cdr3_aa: CATGQGAGRRNQPQHF

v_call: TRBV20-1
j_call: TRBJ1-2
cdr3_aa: CSARDPGANYGYTF

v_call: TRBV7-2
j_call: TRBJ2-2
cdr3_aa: CASSSDLGGELFF

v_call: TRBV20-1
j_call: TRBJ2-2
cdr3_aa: CSAGGPGWGGELFF

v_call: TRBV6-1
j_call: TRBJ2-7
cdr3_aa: CASGGGPQSF

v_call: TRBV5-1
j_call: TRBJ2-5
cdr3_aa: CASSPAGTVLETQYF

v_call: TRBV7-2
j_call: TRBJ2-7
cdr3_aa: CASSPSRDGSYEQYF

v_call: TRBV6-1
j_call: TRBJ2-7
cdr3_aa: CASSDEGFEQYF